This T cell receptor beta chain appears in the sequencing data of a study of T cell changes during pregnancy in multiple sclerosis. Sequencing was performed with immunoSEQ multiplex PCR; in TCRdb, only in-frame clones are kept and a portion is missing. The sample carries under 45,000 clones, roughly 90% recorded once. The germline V and J ends were trimmed by 3 bases and 5 bases, with 12 bases remaining between them. Germline V gives CDR1 GTSNPN, CDR2 SVGIG (reference sequence). This CDR3 has 13 residues. V gene TRBV30 combines with J gene TRBJ2-3, with D hard to call. The specimen comprised CD8+ T cells from peripheral blood mononuclear cells, sampled in the third trimester of pregnancy. The receptor comes from a female donor with multiple sclerosis, enrolled in a pregnancy study. The DNA for the CDR3 is TGTGCCTGGAGCCTACTCCCCGGAGATACGCAGTATTTT. The encoded protein is CAWSLLPGDTQYF.